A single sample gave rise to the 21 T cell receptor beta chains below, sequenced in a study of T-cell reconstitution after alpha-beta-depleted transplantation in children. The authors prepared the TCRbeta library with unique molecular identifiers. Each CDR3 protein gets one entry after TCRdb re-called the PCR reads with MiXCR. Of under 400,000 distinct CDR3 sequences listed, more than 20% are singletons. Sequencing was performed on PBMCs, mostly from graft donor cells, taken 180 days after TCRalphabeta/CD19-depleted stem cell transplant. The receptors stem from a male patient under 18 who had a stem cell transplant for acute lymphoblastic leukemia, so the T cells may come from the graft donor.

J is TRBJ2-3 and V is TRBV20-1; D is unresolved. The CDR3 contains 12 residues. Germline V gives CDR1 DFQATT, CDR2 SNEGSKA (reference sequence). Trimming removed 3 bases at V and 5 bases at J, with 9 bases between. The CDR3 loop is CSARSNLDTQYF. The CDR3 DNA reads TGCAGTGCTAGGTCGAATCTAGATACGCAGTATTTT.

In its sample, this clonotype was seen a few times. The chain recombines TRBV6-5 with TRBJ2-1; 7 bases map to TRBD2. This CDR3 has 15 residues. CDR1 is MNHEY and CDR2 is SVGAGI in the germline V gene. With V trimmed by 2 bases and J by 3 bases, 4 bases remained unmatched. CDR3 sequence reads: CASSYGASGYNEQFF. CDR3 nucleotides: TGTGCCAGCAGTTACGGGGCTAGCGGCTACAATGAGCAGTTCTTC.

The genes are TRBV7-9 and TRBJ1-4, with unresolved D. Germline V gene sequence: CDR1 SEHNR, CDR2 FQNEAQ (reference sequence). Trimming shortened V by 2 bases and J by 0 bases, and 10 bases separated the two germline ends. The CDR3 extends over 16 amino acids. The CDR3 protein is CASSLIGLATNEKLFF. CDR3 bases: TGTGCCAGCAGCTTAATAGGTCTTGCAACTAATGAAAAACTGTTTTTT.

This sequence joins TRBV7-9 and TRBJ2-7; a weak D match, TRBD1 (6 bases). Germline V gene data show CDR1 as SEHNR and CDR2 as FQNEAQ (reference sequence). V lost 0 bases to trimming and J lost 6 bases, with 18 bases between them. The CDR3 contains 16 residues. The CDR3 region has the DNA TGTGCCAGCAGCTTAGCTAGATTGGACAGTGCCGTCGAGCAGTACTTC. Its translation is CASSLARLDSAVEQYF.

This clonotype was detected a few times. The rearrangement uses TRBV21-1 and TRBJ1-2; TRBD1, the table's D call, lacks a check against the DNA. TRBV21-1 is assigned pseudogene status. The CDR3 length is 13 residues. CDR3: CASSFRGVYGYTF. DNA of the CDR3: TGTGCCAGCAGCTTTCGGGGGGTATACGGCTACACCTTC.

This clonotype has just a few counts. CDR3 nucleotide sequence: TGCAGCGCCCGTCGGGCAGGGGGCAACGAGCAGTACTTC. It codes for CSARRAGGNEQYF. The rearrangement uses TRBV29-1 and TRBJ2-7; 8 bases agree with TRBD1. J gave up 5 bases and V 7 bases, and 10 bases lay outside the gene matches. The CDR3 covers 13 residues. Germline CDR1 is SQVTM and CDR2 is ANQGSEA.

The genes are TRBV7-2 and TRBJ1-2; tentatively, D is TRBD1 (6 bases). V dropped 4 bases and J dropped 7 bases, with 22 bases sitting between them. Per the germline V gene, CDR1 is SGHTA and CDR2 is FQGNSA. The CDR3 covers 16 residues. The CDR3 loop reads CASSSRPGATRAGYTF. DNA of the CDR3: TGTGCCAGCAGCTCCAGACCGGGGGCGACACGGGCTGGCTACACCTTC.

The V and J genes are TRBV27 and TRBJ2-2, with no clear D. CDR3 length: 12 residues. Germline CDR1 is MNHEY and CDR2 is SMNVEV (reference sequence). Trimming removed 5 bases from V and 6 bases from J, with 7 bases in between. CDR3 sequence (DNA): TGTGCCAGCAGTCCCCAGCCCGGGGAGCTGTTTTTT. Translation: CASSPQPGELFF.

The CDR3 coding sequence is TGCGCCAGCAGCGAACCTGGACTAGCGGGACTAACCTACGAGCAGTACTTC. As protein: CASSEPGLAGLTYEQYF. The chain joins TRBV5-1 to TRBJ2-7, with 12 nucleotides matching TRBD2. The germline CDR1 and CDR2 sequences are SGHRS and YFSETQ. With 4 bases clipped from V and 2 bases from J, the junction kept 10 bases outside the gene matches. The CDR3 has 17 residues. Drawing the rest from reference TRBV5-1 and TRBJ2-7, the complete variable domain is KAGVTQTPRYLIKTRGQQVTLSCSPISGHRSVSWYQQTPGQGLQFLFEYFSETQRNKGNFPGRFSGRQFSNSRSEMNVSTLELGDSALYLCASSEPGLAGLTYEQYFGPGTRLTVT.

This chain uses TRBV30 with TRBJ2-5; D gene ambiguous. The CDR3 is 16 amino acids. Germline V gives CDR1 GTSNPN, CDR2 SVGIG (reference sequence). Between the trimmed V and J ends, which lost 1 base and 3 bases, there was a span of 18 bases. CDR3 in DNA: TGTGCCTGGAGTGATTTCGGGTCGGCCGTAAAAGAGACCCAGTACTTC. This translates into CAWSDFGSAVKETQYF.

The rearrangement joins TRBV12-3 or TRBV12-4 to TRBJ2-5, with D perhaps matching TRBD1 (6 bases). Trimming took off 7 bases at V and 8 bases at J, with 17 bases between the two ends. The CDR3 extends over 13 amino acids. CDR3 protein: CASTVDSALTQYF. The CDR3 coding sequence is TGTGCCAGCACCGTGGACAGCGCCCTAACCCAGTACTTC.

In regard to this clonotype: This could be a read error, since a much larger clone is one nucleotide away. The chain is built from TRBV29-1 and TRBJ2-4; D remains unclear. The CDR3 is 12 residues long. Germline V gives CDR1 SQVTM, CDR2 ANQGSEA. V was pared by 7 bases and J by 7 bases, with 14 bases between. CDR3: CSAVVVSNIQYF. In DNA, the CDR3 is TGCAGCGCCGTAGTCGTATCGAACATTCAGTACTTC. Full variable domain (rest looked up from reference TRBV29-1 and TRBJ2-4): SAVISQKPSRDICQRGTSLTIQCQVDSQVTMMFWYRQQPGQSLTLIATANQGSEATYESGFVIDKFPISRPNLTFSTLTVSNMSPEDSSIYLCSAVVVSNIQYFGAGTRLSVL.

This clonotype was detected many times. The CDR3 nucleotides read TGTGCCAGCAGTTTACGGGGCGGGGAGACCCAGTACTTC. Translating gives CASSLRGGETQYF. The chain employs TRBV7-3 and TRBJ2-5, with D perhaps matching TRBD1 or TRBD2 (5 bases each). V was pared by 6 bases and J by 5 bases, with 13 bases between. Per germline, CDR1 SGHTA and CDR2 FQGTGA. CDR3 length: 13 residues.

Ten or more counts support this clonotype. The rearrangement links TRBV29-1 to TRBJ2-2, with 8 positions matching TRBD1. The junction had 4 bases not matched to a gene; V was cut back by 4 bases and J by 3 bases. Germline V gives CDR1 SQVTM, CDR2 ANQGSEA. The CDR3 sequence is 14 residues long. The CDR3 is CSVVDRVDTGELFF. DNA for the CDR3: TGCAGCGTTGTGGACAGGGTCGACACCGGGGAGCTGTTTTTT.

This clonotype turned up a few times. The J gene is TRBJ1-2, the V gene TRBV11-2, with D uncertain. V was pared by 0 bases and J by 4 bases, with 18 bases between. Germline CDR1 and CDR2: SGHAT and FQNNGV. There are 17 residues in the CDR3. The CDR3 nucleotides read TGTGCCAGCAGCTTAGATCGAGGTTGGGGAGCCGGCTATGGCTACACCTTC. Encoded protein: CASSLDRGWGAGYGYTF.

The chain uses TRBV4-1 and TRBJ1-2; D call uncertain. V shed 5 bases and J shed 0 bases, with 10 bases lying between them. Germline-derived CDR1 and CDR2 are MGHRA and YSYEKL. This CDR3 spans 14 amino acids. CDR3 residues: CASSSFNTNYGYTF. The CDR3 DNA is TGCGCCAGCAGCTCCTTCAACACTAACTATGGCTACACCTTC.

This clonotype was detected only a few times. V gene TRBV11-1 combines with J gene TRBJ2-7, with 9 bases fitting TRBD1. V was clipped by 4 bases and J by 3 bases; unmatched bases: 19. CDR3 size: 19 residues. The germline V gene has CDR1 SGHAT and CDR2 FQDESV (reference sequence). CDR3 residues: CASSSWTGEPRLGIYEQYF. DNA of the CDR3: TGTGCCAGCAGCTCCTGGACAGGGGAGCCGAGACTAGGGATCTACGAGCAGTACTTC.

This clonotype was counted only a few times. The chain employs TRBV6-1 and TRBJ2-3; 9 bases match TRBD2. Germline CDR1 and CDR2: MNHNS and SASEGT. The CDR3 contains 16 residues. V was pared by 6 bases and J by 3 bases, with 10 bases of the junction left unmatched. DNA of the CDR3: TGTGCCAGCAGCCGGAAGGAGGGACTAGCTACAGATACGCAGTATTTT. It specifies CASSRKEGLATDTQYF.

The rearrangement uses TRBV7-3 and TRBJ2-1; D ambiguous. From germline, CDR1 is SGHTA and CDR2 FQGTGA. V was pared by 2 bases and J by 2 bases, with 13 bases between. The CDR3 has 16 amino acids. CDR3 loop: CASSLVPYPAYNEQFF. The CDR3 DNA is TGTGCCAGCAGCTTAGTCCCGTACCCTGCCTACAATGAGCAGTTCTTC.

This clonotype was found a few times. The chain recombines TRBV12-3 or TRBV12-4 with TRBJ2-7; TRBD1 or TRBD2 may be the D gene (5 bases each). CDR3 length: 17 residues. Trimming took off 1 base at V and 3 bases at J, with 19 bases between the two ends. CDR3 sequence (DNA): TGTGCCAGCAGTTTAGGCCGGGACCCCCAGAATAACTACGAGCAGTACTTC. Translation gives CASSLGRDPQNNYEQYF.

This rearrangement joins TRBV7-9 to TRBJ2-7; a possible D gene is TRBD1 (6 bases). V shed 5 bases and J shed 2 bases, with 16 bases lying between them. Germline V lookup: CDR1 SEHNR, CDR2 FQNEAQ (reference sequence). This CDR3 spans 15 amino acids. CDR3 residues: CASSPDSTMTYEQYF. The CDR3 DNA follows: TGTGCCAGCAGCCCGGACAGCACAATGACCTACGAGCAGTACTTC.